The 18 T cell receptor beta chains below all came from one sample that was sequenced in a study of response to subunit inactivated influenza vaccine. TCRdb re-derived calls from the RT-PCR reads in MiXCR, one entry per CDR3 protein. The sample has a few hundred thousand distinct CDR3 sequences, 13% to 15% seen once. The sample consisted of PBMCs from blood, taken roughly 12 days after vaccination. The source of these receptors is a man over 45 who received an inactivated influenza vaccine.

V is TRBV20-1 and J is TRBJ1-2, with D perhaps matching TRBD1 (5 bases). V was shortened by 5 bases and J by 4 bases, with 14 bases between the two germline ends. This CDR3 spans 13 amino acids. The germline gives CDR1 DFQATT, CDR2 SNEGSKA (reference sequence). The DNA for the CDR3 is TGCAGTGCTGGGGGTCCTAGGGGCTATGGCTACACCTTC. Protein product: CSAGGPRGYGYTF.

This clonotype has only a few counts. This chain links TRBV11-2 with TRBJ2-7, with 9 bases aligning to TRBD2. Germline V lookup: CDR1 SGHAT, CDR2 FQNNGV. V shed 0 bases, J shed 3 bases, and the junction held 3 bases outside the gene matches. The CDR3 runs 15 residues. CDR3 loop: CASSLELAGDYEQYF. DNA of the CDR3: TGTGCCAGCAGCTTAGAATTAGCGGGGGACTACGAGCAGTACTTC.

This clonotype appeared many times. V usage is TRBV29-1 and J usage is TRBJ2-3; D is uncertain. Germline V gene data show CDR1 as SQVTM and CDR2 as ANQGSEA. CDR3 length: 14 amino acids. The V gene lost 3 bases and the J gene lost 0 bases, with 10 bases spanning the gap. CDR3 bases: TGCAGCGTTGAGCTAGTATATAGCACAGATACGCAGTATTTT. Translating gives CSVELVYSTDTQYF.

This rearrangement joins TRBV20-1 to TRBJ2-7; D perhaps matches TRBD2 (5 bases). Trimming removed 6 bases at V and 0 bases at J, with 12 bases between. This CDR3 is built from 13 residues. Germline V gene sequence: CDR1 DFQATT, CDR2 SNEGSKA (reference sequence). The CDR3 loop reads CSAGGSSSYEQYF. For the CDR3, the DNA is TGCAGTGCAGGAGGCTCAAGCTCCTACGAGCAGTACTTC.

The V gene is TRBV5-1, the J gene TRBJ1-3, with D hard to call. This CDR3 contains 14 residues. In germline, CDR1 is SGHRS, CDR2 YFSETQ. Between the trimmed V and J ends, which lost 0 bases and 4 bases, there was a span of 8 bases. As DNA, the CDR3 is TGCGCCAGCAGCTTGGACCAGTCGGGAAACACCATATATTTT. This sequence encodes CASSLDQSGNTIYF.

The rearrangement uses TRBV3-1 and TRBJ2-3; D unclear. The V gene lost 1 base and the J gene lost 5 bases, with 10 bases spanning the gap. CDR1 and CDR2 (germline): LGHDT, YNNKEL (reference sequence). The CDR3 contains 14 residues. In DNA, the CDR3 is TGTGCCAGCAGCCAAGGAGGTAGGCAAGATACGCAGTATTTT. Translation gives CASSQGGRQDTQYF.

The chain uses TRBV7-9 and TRBJ1-1; unclear D gene. V gave up 5 bases and J gave up 1 base, with 5 bases separating them. This CDR3 region has 12 residues. Germline CDR1 SEHNR, CDR2 FQNEAQ (reference sequence). In DNA, the CDR3 is TGTGCCAGCAGCCACAAGAACACTGAAGCTTTCTTT. It translates to CASSHKNTEAFF.

This clonotype was seen a handful of times. The chain recombines TRBV10-3 with TRBJ2-3, with D perhaps matching TRBD1 or TRBD2 (5 bases each). The CDR3 spans 14 residues. Germline loops: CDR1 ENHRY, CDR2 SYGVKD. V shed 2 bases and J shed 1 base, with 7 bases lying between them. CDR3 residues: CAISERDGTDTQYF. CDR3 nucleotide sequence: TGTGCCATCAGTGAGAGGGACGGCACAGATACGCAGTATTTT.

The rearrangement links TRBV7-2 to TRBJ2-7; 8 bases are a match to TRBD2. V dropped 5 bases and J dropped 4; count of bases not matched to a gene: 10. CDR1 is SGHTA, CDR2 FQGNSA, per germline. CDR3 length: 15 residues. CDR3 coding DNA: TGTGCCAGCAGCCTCGACCCTAGCGGGTTGTACGAGCAGTACTTC. Protein product: CASSLDPSGLYEQYF. Full variable domain (rest looked up from reference TRBV7-2 and TRBJ2-7): GAGVSQSPSNKVTEKGKDVELRCDPISGHTALYWYRQSLGQGLEFLIYFQGNSAPDKSGLPSDRFSAERTGGSVSTLTIQRTQQEDSAVYLCASSLDPSGLYEQYFGPGTRLTVT.

This chain joins TRBV29-1 and TRBJ2-5, with D possibly called TRBD1 or TRBD2 (5 bases each). Trimming pared 2 bases from V and 4 bases from J, leaving 11 bases between. This CDR3 has 13 amino acids. CDR1 SQVTM and CDR2 ANQGSEA come from the germline V gene. The DNA of the CDR3 is TGCAGCGTTGAAAGAGGGGTCCGAGAGACCCAGTACTTC. This encodes CSVERGVRETQYF.

This clonotype occurred many times. The rearrangement links TRBV12-3 or TRBV12-4 to TRBJ2-3; a possible D gene is TRBD2 (5 bases). This CDR3 is built from 15 residues. Deletions cut 8 bases from V and 2 bases from J, with 17 bases between. CDR3 protein: CASAERPDFTDTQYF. CDR3 DNA sequence: TGTGCCAGCGCCGAGCGGCCCGACTTCACAGATACGCAGTATTTT.

This rearrangement joins TRBV12-3 or TRBV12-4 to TRBJ2-2, with D perhaps TRBD2 (6 bases). This CDR3 region has 14 residues. V lost 5 bases to trimming and J lost 6 bases, with 13 bases between them. CDR3 coding DNA: TGTGCCAGCAGTCCGACTAGATCCCCCGGGGAGCTGTTTTTT. As protein: CASSPTRSPGELFF.

The gene calls are TRBV7-2 and TRBJ2-7; 8 positions agree with TRBD2. Germline lookup yields CDR1 SGHTA and CDR2 FQGNSA. The junction had 13 bases not matched to a gene; V was cut back by 3 bases and J by 9 bases. The CDR3 spans 15 residues. In DNA, the CDR3 is TGTGCCAGCAGCTTCGGGACTAGTGGGGCCGGGGGGCAGTACTTC. Translating it yields CASSFGTSGAGGQYF.

The chain employs TRBV5-1 and TRBJ2-3; D might be TRBD1 or TRBD2, each matching 6 bases. Germline CDR1 SGHRS, CDR2 YFSETQ. The CDR3 sequence is 14 residues long. V was cut by 5 bases and J by 4 bases, with 14 bases left in between. The CDR3 sequence: CASRGTGGPDTQYF. CDR3 in DNA: TGCGCCAGCAGAGGTACCGGGGGCCCAGATACGCAGTATTTT.

The rearrangement uses TRBV5-1 and TRBJ2-1, with TRBD1 matching over 9 bases. In germline, CDR1 is SGHRS, CDR2 YFSETQ. Germline trimming cut 2 bases from V and 2 bases from J; bases unmatched to any gene: 2. The CDR3 is made up of 15 amino acids. The CDR3 DNA reads as TGCGCCAGCAGCTTTACAGGGGGCCCCTACAATGAGCAGTTCTTC. Protein product: CASSFTGGPYNEQFF.

In this sample, this clonotype turned up many times. This rearrangement joins TRBV6-2 or TRBV6-3 to TRBJ2-1; 8 bases match TRBD1. The CDR3 has 17 residues. From germline, CDR1 is MNHEY and CDR2 SVGEGT. Trimming cost V 5 bases and J 0 bases; bases outside gene matches: 9. CDR3 region: CASSLRQGIGSYNEQFF. The CDR3 bases are TGTGCCAGCAGTCTACGACAGGGGATCGGCTCCTACAATGAGCAGTTCTTC.

The chain carries TRBV14 and TRBJ2-3, with no clear D. Deletions cut 2 bases from V and 3 bases from J, with 15 bases between. The CDR3 is made up of 16 amino acids. Germline V gives CDR1 SGHDN, CDR2 FVKESK. CDR3 bases: TGTGCCAGCAGCCAAATCCCTGTGGATTGGACAGATACGCAGTATTTT. It translates to CASSQIPVDWTDTQYF. The whole variable domain, remainder taken from reference TRBV14 and TRBJ2-3, is EAGVTQFPSHSVIEKGQTVTLRCDPISGHDNLYWYRRVMGKEIKFLLHFVKESKQDESGMPNNRFLAERTGGTYSTLKVQPAELEDSGVYFCASSQIPVDWTDTQYFGPGTRLTVL.

This clonotype was seen more than once but under ten times. This chain's CDR3 is CASSAGTGGTEAFF. In DNA, the CDR3 is TGTGCCAGCAGTGCCGGGACTGGGGGGACTGAAGCTTTCTTT. This sequence joins TRBV6-1 and TRBJ1-1; tentatively, D is TRBD1 (5 bases). The germline V gene has CDR1 MNHNS and CDR2 SASEGT. Trimming stripped 4 bases from V and 5 bases from J, with 14 bases between. The CDR3 is 14 residues long.